This T cell receptor (beta chain) was recorded in a study of blood T cell repertoires in COVID-19. Study-level information: There were acute and convalescent COVID-19 samples, and they came from the United States, Italy and Spain. T cells, B-cell-depleted T cells, or PBMCs supplied cDNA or gDNA.

Source study methods: How many nucleated cells were present was estimated from reference gene primer amplification. TCRdb's copy holds only in-frame clones and misses some; the assay was immunoSEQ multiplex PCR. The V and J calls and clone size come from that table; D and trimming were worked out from the DNA. The table records 100,000 to 150,000 clones, more than 75% of them present only once. This CDR3 spans 16 amino acids. In germline, CDR1 is SNHLY, CDR2 FYNNEI. Trimming shortened V by 5 bases and J by 0 bases, and 16 bases separated the two germline ends. Recruited during active infection, patients (from Seattle) were subsequently followed longitudinally.

The origin of this receptor is a woman in her 70s with COVID-19, enrolled during active disease. Source material: peripheral blood. This sequence joins TRBV2 and TRBJ1-2; no reliable D call. The chain's CDR3 is CASSPRAGTSNYGYTF. CDR3 bases: TGTGCCAGCAGTCCGCGGGCAGGCACCTCTAACTATGGCTACACCTTC.